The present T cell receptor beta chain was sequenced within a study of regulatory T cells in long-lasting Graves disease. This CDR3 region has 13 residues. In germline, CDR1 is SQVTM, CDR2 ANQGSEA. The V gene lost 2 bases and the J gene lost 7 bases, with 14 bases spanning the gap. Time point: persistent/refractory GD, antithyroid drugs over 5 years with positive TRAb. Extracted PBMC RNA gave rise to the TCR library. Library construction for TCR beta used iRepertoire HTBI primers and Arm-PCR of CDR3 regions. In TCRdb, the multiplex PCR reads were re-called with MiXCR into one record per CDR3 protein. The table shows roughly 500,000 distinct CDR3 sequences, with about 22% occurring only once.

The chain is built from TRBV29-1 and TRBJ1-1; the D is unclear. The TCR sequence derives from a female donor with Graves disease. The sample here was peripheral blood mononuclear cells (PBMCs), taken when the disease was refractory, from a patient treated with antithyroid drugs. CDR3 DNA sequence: TGCAGCGTTGAATGGAGGAGTGGCGGTGAAGCTTTCTTT. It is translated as CSVEWRSGGEAFF.